What follows are 7 T cell receptor beta chains derived from one specimen sequenced in a study of T cells in Graves' hyperthyroidism and ophthalmopathy. The investigators amplified TCR beta CDR3 regions from RNA transcripts. The study used the HTBI primer set for a first-round RT-PCR of the TCR CDR3. A single record per CDR3 protein comes from TCRdb applying MiXCR to the multiplex PCR reads. The data contain over 300,000 distinct CDR3 sequences, around 14% of them singletons. Sequencing was carried out using blood. All receptors derive from a woman aged 60-70 years with Graves' hyperthyroidism.

This chain connects TRBV27 to TRBJ2-7, with D possibly matching TRBD2 (6 bases). Germline CDR1 MNHEY, CDR2 SMNVEV (reference sequence). The V gene lost 3 bases and the J gene lost 5 bases, with 8 bases spanning the gap. The CDR3 is made up of 12 amino acids. Here the CDR3 DNA reads TGTGCCAGCAGTTTGGCGGGGAACGAGCAGTACTTC. It yields the protein CASSLAGNEQYF.

The DNA for the CDR3 is TGCAGTGCTAGAGCATATAGCGGGAGCGACAATGAGCAGTTCTTC. Residues: CSARAYSGSDNEQFF. The V and J genes are TRBV20-1 and TRBJ2-1, with 9 positions matching TRBD2. This CDR3 spans 15 amino acids. V gave up 1 base and J gave up 5 bases; unmatched junction bases: 6. Germline loops: CDR1 DFQATT, CDR2 SNEGSKA (reference sequence).

This clonotype showed up many times. CDR3 sequence (DNA): TGCGCCACCCGACACATAGACAGGCCGAACACCGGGGAGCTGTTTTTT. Its protein is CATRHIDRPNTGELFF. J is TRBJ2-2 and V is TRBV10-1, with a tentative D call TRBD1 (6 bases). Germline CDR1 WNHNN, CDR2 SYGVQD (reference sequence). The CDR3 is 16 amino acids. V lost 10 bases to trimming and J lost 0 bases, with 18 bases between them.

The sample holds many counts of this clonotype. This chain connects TRBV18 to TRBJ2-2; 8 nucleotides match TRBD1. The CDR3 sequence is 14 residues long. Germline V CDR1 and CDR2: KGHSH, LQKENI. V lost 4 bases, J lost 5 bases, and 3 bases stayed unmatched. The CDR3 loop is CASSRDRQTGELFF. The CDR3 nucleotides are TGTGCCAGCTCACGGGACAGGCAGACCGGGGAGCTGTTTTTT.

This clonotype showed up many times. The chain joins TRBV27 to TRBJ2-7, with D possibly matching TRBD2 (5 bases). Germline values: CDR1 MNHEY, CDR2 SMNVEV (reference sequence). This CDR3 contains 13 residues. The V and J ends lost 5 bases and 6 bases respectively, with 14 bases between them. The CDR3 reads CASSPGGLFEQYF. For the CDR3, the DNA is TGTGCCAGCAGTCCCGGAGGACTTTTCGAGCAGTACTTC.

This clonotype was counted at least ten times. The chain links TRBV24-1 to TRBJ2-7; the match to TRBD1 covers 9 bases. The CDR3 totals 15 residues. V shed 3 bases and J 3 bases; nucleotides not matched to a gene: 5. Germline V gene lookup returns CDR1 KGHDR and CDR2 SFDVKD. The chain's CDR3 is CATSDPDRGIYEQYF. DNA of the CDR3: TGTGCCACCAGTGATCCCGACAGGGGGATCTACGAGCAGTACTTC.

This clonotype has a count of ten or more. J is TRBJ1-4 and V is TRBV20-1, with D perhaps matching TRBD1 (5 bases). CDR3 length: 14 residues. Per germline, CDR1 DFQATT and CDR2 SNEGSKA (reference sequence). Trimming left V 0 bases short and J 6 bases short, with 11 bases between. The CDR3 reads CSARDPGGDEKLFF. The CDR3 DNA reads as TGCAGTGCTAGAGATCCTGGAGGGGATGAAAAACTGTTTTTT.